The rows below give T cell receptor beta chains drawn from one sample of a study of post-analysis software for immune sequencing data. TCRdb re-analysed the PCR reads in MiXCR, keeping a single row per CDR3 protein. The data contain approximately 630,000 distinct CDR3 sequences, 55% to 60% of them singletons. Sequencing was done on a sample of blood. The receptor set was obtained from a girl aged 2 to 10 with multiple sclerosis. CDR3s include the opening cysteine and the closing phenylalanine or tryptophan. D genes are given only for firm matches. Size is omitted from some rows. Given values are once, few, many or a class for expanded clones.

CDR3 DNA,CDR3 protein,D gene,J gene,V gene,clone size
TGCAGTGCGCGGGACAGTCGATTCTACAATGAGCAGTTCTTC,CSARDSRFYNEQFF,NA,TRBJ2-1,TRBV20-1,few
TGTGCCAGCAGTCAAACCAGGGGGCTCGGGAACACTGAAGCTTTCTTT,CASSQTRGLGNTEAFF,TRBD1,TRBJ1-1,TRBV7-2,NA
TGTGCCAGCAGTGAAGCATGGGACTATGGCTACACCTTC,CASSEAWDYGYTF,NA,TRBJ1-2,TRBV25-1,NA
TGTGCCAGCCAGGGTATAGATCTGAACACTGAAGCTTTCTTT,CASQGIDLNTEAFF,NA,TRBJ1-1,TRBV6-1,NA
TGTGCCAGCAGCTCAGACCAGGAGGGCTACACCTTC,CASSSDQEGYTF,NA,TRBJ1-2,TRBV7-9,NA
TGTGCCATCAGCGCCGGGACAGGGAACACTGAAGCTTTCTTT,CAISAGTGNTEAFF,TRBD1,TRBJ1-1,TRBV10-3,once
TGTGCCAGTAGTATAGGTGCCAGCTCGATAAATGGCTACACCTTC,CASSIGASSINGYTF,NA,TRBJ1-2,TRBV19,NA
TGCAGCGTTGGGGTCCGCCACAACGCCGGGAGGGCCCACAATGAGCAGTTCTTC,CSVGVRHNAGRAHNEQFF,TRBD2,TRBJ2-1,TRBV29-1,NA
TGCGCCAGCAGCCAAGATCGTAAAGCGGGGGGCACAGATACGCAGTATTTT,CASSQDRKAGGTDTQYF,TRBD2,TRBJ2-3,TRBV4-3,NA
TGCAGTGTGACTAGCGGGAGGAGTAAAGAGACCCAGTACTTC,CSVTSGRSKETQYF,TRBD2,TRBJ2-5,TRBV20-1,NA
TGCAGTGCGGCGGGCCTTGAGCAGTTCTTC,CSAAGLEQFF,NA,TRBJ2-1,TRBV20-1,few
TGCAGCGTGGTGGACAGTACAGACGGCTACACCTTC,CSVVDSTDGYTF,NA,TRBJ1-2,TRBV29-1,NA
TGTGCCAGCAGGTTAGCGGGAGGTTGGGATGAGCAGTTCTTC,CASRLAGGWDEQFF,TRBD2,TRBJ2-1,TRBV12-3/TRBV12-4,NA
TGCAGTGCTAGAGATGGCGGGACCTCCTACAATGAGCAGTTCTTC,CSARDGGTSYNEQFF,NA,TRBJ2-1,TRBV20-1,NA
TGTGCCAGCCGAGCACTTGCCGGGGTCATCAAGTATGGCTACACCTTC,CASRALAGVIKYGYTF,NA,TRBJ1-2,TRBV2,NA
TGTGCCATCAGTGAGCCCTTACAGCTCCCGGGGGCAGATACGCAGTATTTT,CAISEPLQLPGADTQYF,NA,TRBJ2-3,TRBV10-3,NA
TGCAGCGTTGAAGACCCCGGGGAATTCCTCTGGGGGCAGTTCTTC,CSVEDPGEFLWGQFF,NA,TRBJ2-1,TRBV29-1,NA
TGTGCCAGCAGCTTAGAAATCGGGACAGGGGGCGGAGATACGCAGTATTTT,CASSLEIGTGGGDTQYF,TRBD1,TRBJ2-3,TRBV11-2,NA
TGTGCCAGCAGCTTAATTCGGCACCATTCACCCCTCCACTTT,CASSLIRHHSPLHF,NA,TRBJ1-6,TRBV7-2,NA
TGTGCCATCAGTGAGTCGACTCTATCCGTCCAGCGGCAGTTCTTC,CAISESTLSVQRQFF,NA,TRBJ2-1,TRBV10-3,few
TGTGCCACCAGCCCGAGGCGGGACGACAATGAGCAGTTCTTC,CATSPRRDDNEQFF,NA,TRBJ2-1,TRBV15,few
TGTGCCAGCAGCTTAGATGGGCAGGGGCTCTACAATGAGCAGTTCTTC,CASSLDGQGLYNEQFF,NA,TRBJ2-1,TRBV7-6,NA
TGTGCCGTCAGTGAACGTCGCGGAGCGGGAGCGAGGCACGAGCAGTACTTC,CAVSERRGAGARHEQYF,TRBD2,TRBJ2-7,TRBV10-3,NA
TGCAGCGCCGCAAGGCAGGGGTGGGAGACCCAGTACTTC,CSAARQGWETQYF,NA,TRBJ2-5,TRBV29-1,NA
TGCAGTGCTAGAGATTCCAAGGGCCGCAATCAGCCCCAGCATTTT,CSARDSKGRNQPQHF,NA,TRBJ1-5,TRBV20-1,few
TGCGCCAGCAGCTTGGTGAAGGGGACAGGGATAGAGACCCAGTACTTC,CASSLVKGTGIETQYF,TRBD1,TRBJ2-5,TRBV5-1,NA
TGCGCCAGCAGCCAAGATCTCGCGGGGGGGCCGCTCACGGACACGCAGTATTTT,CASSQDLAGGPLTDTQYF,TRBD2,TRBJ2-3,TRBV4-3,once